What follows are 31 T cell receptor beta chains derived from one specimen sequenced in a study of T cell responses to AZD1222 COVID-19 vaccine. TCRdb's table, derived via immunoSEQ multiplex PCR, lists solely in-frame clones and lacks some. The repertoire includes 150,000 to 200,000 clones, roughly nine tenths of them detected once, and around 0.99% sits in the top ten. The starting material was peripheral blood, obtained 28 days after the second AZD1222 dose. The receptors were sampled from an adult who received the AZD1222 COVID-19 vaccine.

This sequence joins TRBV12-5 and TRBJ2-2; TRBD1 might be the D (6 bases). Germline CDR1 and CDR2: LGHNT and FRNRAP. V lost 5 bases, J lost 8 bases, and 21 bases lay in between. There are 16 residues in the CDR3. The CDR3 reads CASGPDRGHGPGELFF. CDR3 DNA sequence: TGTGCTAGTGGTCCTGATCGGGGACATGGGCCGGGGGAGCTGTTTTTT.

J is TRBJ2-1 and V is TRBV10-3; 11 bases align to TRBD2. The CDR3 length is 16 residues. The V gene's germline CDR1 is ENHRY and CDR2 SYGVKD. V shed 8 bases, J shed 0 bases, and the junction held 6 bases outside the gene matches. In DNA, the CDR3 is TGTGCCATCTCATTAGCGGGGGGGAGCTCCTACAATGAGCAGTTCTTC. Translation gives CAISLAGGSSYNEQFF.

The gene calls are TRBV11-2 and TRBJ1-1, with a possible D match to TRBD1 (5 bases). Deletions cut 3 bases from V and 1 base from J, with 9 bases between. In germline, CDR1 is SGHAT, CDR2 FQNNGV. CDR3 size: 14 residues. The CDR3 sequence: CASSFPGRNTEAFF. CDR3 bases: TGTGCCAGCAGCTTCCCAGGGAGGAACACTGAAGCTTTCTTT.

The V gene is TRBV5-1, the J gene TRBJ1-1; unclear D gene. The germline V gene has CDR1 SGHRS and CDR2 YFSETQ. V was cut by 0 bases and J by 1 base, with 10 bases left in between. This CDR3 spans 15 amino acids. The CDR3 DNA sequence: TGCGCCAGCAGCTTGGCCTGGAGACAGAACACTGAAGCTTTCTTT. Amino acid sequence: CASSLAWRQNTEAFF.

This clone was detected only a few times. The V call is TRBV3-1 (or the pseudogene TRBV3-2), the J call TRBJ1-1; 7 positions agree with TRBD1. The CDR3 is made up of 15 amino acids. V shed 1 base and J 5 bases; nucleotides not matched to a gene: 7. The germline V gene encodes CDR1 LGHDT and CDR2 YNNKEL (reference sequence). The CDR3 region has the DNA TGTGCCAGCAGCCAAGGCAACAGGGGAGGGACTGAAGCTTTCTTT. Residues: CASSQGNRGGTEAFF.

The V gene is TRBV11-2, the J gene TRBJ2-1, with 11 bases lining up with TRBD2. In germline, CDR1 is SGHAT, CDR2 FQNNGV. The junction had 4 bases not matched to a gene; V was cut back by 5 bases and J by 4 bases. The CDR3 covers 15 residues. CDR3 nucleotide sequence: TGTGCCAGCAGCCTTAGCGGGGGGGGTTACAATGAGCAGTTCTTC. Protein: CASSLSGGGYNEQFF.

The CDR3 protein is CATSEQAATNEKLFF. CDR3 DNA: TGTGCCACCTCTGAACAGGCCGCAACTAATGAAAAACTGTTTTTT. The V and J genes are TRBV18 and TRBJ1-4, with D possibly matching TRBD1 (5 bases). V was trimmed by 10 bases and J by 0 bases, leaving 15 bases between them. CDR3 length equals 15 residues. Germline V CDR1 and CDR2: KGHSH, LQKENI. The whole variable domain, remainder taken from reference TRBV18 and TRBJ1-4, is NAGVMQNPRHLVRRRGQEARLRCSPMKGHSHVYWYRQLPEEGLKFMVYLQKENIIDESGMPKERFSAEFPKEGPSILRIQQVVRGDSAAYFCATSEQAATNEKLFFGSGTQLSVL.

This chain links TRBV6-5 with TRBJ1-4; D gene unclear. V was pared by 7 bases and J by 0 bases, with 9 bases between. Germline CDR1 MNHEY, CDR2 SVGAGI. The CDR3 is 14 amino acids. The CDR3 reads CASTYSATNEKLFF. The CDR3 region has the DNA TGTGCCAGCACCTACAGTGCAACTAATGAAAAACTGTTTTTT.

The chain employs TRBV6-1 and TRBJ2-7, with 9 bases lining up with TRBD1. This CDR3 region has 15 residues. The trim removed 0 bases at V and 3 bases at J, leaving 3 bases unmatched. CDR1 and CDR2 from the germline V gene are MNHNS and SASEGT. The CDR3 is CASSEAQTGGYEQYF. In DNA form, the CDR3 reads TGTGCCAGCAGTGAAGCGCAGACAGGGGGCTACGAGCAGTACTTC.

The chain employs TRBV7-2 and TRBJ2-7; D unresolved. This CDR3 spans 12 amino acids. The germline V and J ends were trimmed by 7 bases and 4 bases, with 11 bases remaining between them. Germline V gene sequence: CDR1 SGHTA, CDR2 FQGNSA. The CDR3 protein is CASTSNPYEQYF. CDR3 nucleotides: TGTGCCAGCACCTCGAACCCATACGAGCAGTACTTC.

Turning to this clone: One end of the junction varies from germline; a read error may be responsible. The V call is TRBV7-7, the J call TRBJ2-5; 8 bases agree with TRBD2. The CDR3 runs to 16 residues. From germline, CDR1 is SSHAT and CDR2 FNYEAQ (reference sequence). The CDR3 DNA reads TGTGCTAGCAGCCGTAACCTACGGGGGGGCCGAGAGACCCAGTACTTC. Its protein is CASSRNLRGGRETQYF.

The chain carries TRBV12-3 or TRBV12-4 and TRBJ2-5; D uncertain. The CDR3 is 11 amino acids. V lost 5 bases and J lost 2, with 3 bases in between. The DNA for the CDR3 is TGTGCCAGCAGTGGTCAAGAGACCCAGTACTTC. This translates into CASSGQETQYF.

This clone was recorded a few times. The V call is TRBV11-2, the J call TRBJ1-2; 9 positions agree with TRBD1. There are 14 residues in the CDR3. Germline loops: CDR1 SGHAT, CDR2 FQNNGV. V shed 4 bases and J 2 bases; nucleotides not matched to a gene: 2. The CDR3 nucleotides are TGTGCCAGCAGCTCAGGACAGGGGAACTATGGCTACACCTTC. This translates into CASSSGQGNYGYTF.

The V call is TRBV6-1, the J call TRBJ2-3, with a weak D call TRBD1 (6 bases). The CDR3 has 16 amino acids. Trimming shortened V by 1 base and J by 5 bases, and 16 bases separated the two germline ends. CDR1 MNHNS and CDR2 SASEGT come from the germline V gene. The CDR3 DNA reads TGTGCCAGCAGTGAAGTGGCAGGGGTACGGGTAGATACGCAGTATTTT. It translates to CASSEVAGVRVDTQYF.

This chain connects TRBV4-1 to TRBJ2-7; D might be TRBD1 (5 bases). The V gene's germline CDR1 is MGHRA and CDR2 YSYEKL. CDR3 length equals 15 residues. The ends were cut back, 5 bases at V and 7 bases at J, with 21 bases in the middle. The CDR3 nucleotides are TGCGCCAGCAGCGCTCCAGATAGGGGAAGGATAGAGCAGTACTTC. This codes for CASSAPDRGRIEQYF.

V is TRBV3-1 (or the pseudogene TRBV3-2) and J is TRBJ2-1; TRBD1 is a possible D gene (5 bases). V lost 0 bases to trimming and J lost 1 base, with 7 bases between them. This CDR3 has 15 residues. From germline, CDR1 is LGHDT and CDR2 YNNKEL (reference sequence). The CDR3: CASSQEGPSYNEQFF. The CDR3, as DNA: TGTGCCAGCAGCCAAGAGGGGCCTTCCTACAATGAGCAGTTCTTC.

The chain is built from TRBV6-4 and TRBJ1-2; D gene ambiguous. V lost 5 bases and J lost 1, with 14 bases in between. The CDR3 consists of 15 residues. Germline V gene lookup returns CDR1 MRHNA and CDR2 SNTAGT. CDR3 loop: CASSPGGSGNYGYTF. The DNA for the CDR3 is TGTGCCAGCAGTCCCGGCGGAAGCGGTAACTATGGCTACACCTTC.

The chain employs TRBV2 and TRBJ1-5, with 9 positions matching TRBD1. Trimming took 6 bases from V and 2 from J; bases not matched to a gene: 11. The CDR3 runs to 17 residues. Germline V gives CDR1 SNHLY, CDR2 FYNNEI. The CDR3 spells CASRGTHRGPGNQPQHF. CDR3 sequence (DNA): TGTGCCAGCAGGGGGACCCACAGGGGGCCGGGCAATCAGCCCCAGCATTTT.

The V call is TRBV19, the J call TRBJ2-1, with D possibly called TRBD1 or TRBD2 (6 bases each). CDR1 and CDR2 from the germline V gene are LNHDA and SQIVND (reference sequence). This CDR3 contains 17 residues. The ends were cut back, 1 base at V and 4 bases at J, with 17 bases in the middle. CDR3 in amino acids: CASSIGPRGADYNEQFF. DNA for the CDR3: TGTGCCAGTAGTATAGGCCCGAGGGGGGCGGATTACAATGAGCAGTTCTTC. Complete variable domain (other parts from reference TRBV19 and TRBJ2-1): DGGITQSPKYLFRKEGQNVTLSCEQNLNHDAMYWYRQDPGQGLRLIYYSQIVNDFQKGDIAEGYSVSREKKESFPLTVTSAQKNPTAFYLCASSIGPRGADYNEQFFGPGTRLTVL.

V and J are TRBV5-1 and TRBJ1-1; D perhaps matches TRBD1 (5 bases). This CDR3 region has 13 residues. Germline CDR1 and CDR2: SGHRS and YFSETQ. Trimming took 0 bases from V and 10 from J, leaving 13 bases between them. CDR3 in DNA: TGCGCCAGCAGCTTGGGCCGGGACCGCGGAGCTTTCTTT. Translated: CASSLGRDRGAFF.

The V call is TRBV10-3, the J call TRBJ1-4; 7 bases are a match to TRBD1. Germline V gene data show CDR1 as ENHRY and CDR2 as SYGVKD. The trim removed 0 bases at V and 8 bases at J, leaving 6 bases unmatched. The CDR3 is made up of 15 amino acids. The CDR3 reads CAISESRQGGEKLFF. The CDR3 coding sequence is TGTGCCATCAGTGAGTCGAGACAGGGAGGCGAAAAACTGTTTTTT.

This clone was seen a handful of times. The chain joins TRBV14 to TRBJ2-7; D not resolved. The CDR3 contains 13 residues. From germline, CDR1 is SGHDN and CDR2 FVKESK. Trimming pared 3 bases from V and 0 bases from J, leaving 6 bases between. The CDR3 DNA follows: TGTGCCAGCAGCCAGCAGGTCTCCTACGAGCAGTACTTC. Translated: CASSQQVSYEQYF.

V usage is TRBV29-1 and J usage is TRBJ1-1; D call uncertain. CDR3 size: 13 residues. Trimming took 3 bases from V and 4 from J, leaving 12 bases between them. Germline assignment: CDR1 SQVTM and CDR2 ANQGSEA. CDR3 sequence reads: CSVEEIEGTEAFF. The CDR3 DNA reads TGCAGCGTTGAGGAGATCGAGGGCACTGAAGCTTTCTTT.

This clone was recorded only once. The V and J genes are TRBV30 and TRBJ1-6; unclear D gene. Trimming left V 0 bases short and J 7 bases short, with 10 bases between. The CDR3 has 14 residues. The germline V gene has CDR1 GTSNPN and CDR2 SVGIG (reference sequence). DNA for the CDR3: TGTGCCTGGAGTGTGGAGTTTTTAAATTCACCCCTCCACTTT. Translation gives CAWSVEFLNSPLHF.

The rearrangement links TRBV3-1 (or the pseudogene TRBV3-2) to TRBJ1-6; a weak D match, TRBD1 (5 bases). The length of the CDR3 is 19 residues. From germline, CDR1 is LGHDT and CDR2 YNNKEL (reference sequence). Trimming removed 0 bases at V and 0 bases at J, with 15 bases between. CDR3 nucleotides: TGTGCCAGCAGCCAAGATCGTAAAGGGGTTCTCTCCTATAATTCACCCCTCCACTTT. It yields the protein CASSQDRKGVLSYNSPLHF.

The rearrangement links TRBV6-5 to TRBJ2-2; D unclear. Germline lookup yields CDR1 MNHEY and CDR2 SVGAGI. Trimming pared 8 bases from V and 4 bases from J, leaving 11 bases between. This CDR3 has 13 residues. CDR3 residues: CASDPGSTGELFF. CDR3 coding DNA: TGTGCCAGCGACCCTGGATCCACCGGGGAGCTGTTTTTT.

The chain recombines TRBV19 with TRBJ1-1; 8 bases agree with TRBD1. The length of the CDR3 is 15 residues. Germline CDR1 is LNHDA and CDR2 is SQIVND (reference sequence). J gave up 7 bases and V 2 bases, and 9 bases lay outside the gene matches. CDR3 protein: CASSIRAGGSSEAFF. CDR3 bases: TGTGCCAGTAGTATAAGGGCAGGGGGCTCAAGTGAAGCTTTCTTT.

Concerning this clone: Other DNA sequences in this specimen translate into the identical CDR3. The chain recombines TRBV27 with TRBJ1-5; tentative D call: TRBD1 (5 bases). The CDR3 spans 14 residues. Germline loops: CDR1 MNHEY, CDR2 SMNVEV (reference sequence). The V gene lost 2 bases and the J gene lost 2 bases, with 7 bases spanning the gap. In nucleotides, the CDR3 is TGTGCCAGCAGTTTAGGAGGGGGCAATCAGCCCCAGCATTTT. Protein sequence: CASSLGGGNQPQHF.

V and J are TRBV11-3 and TRBJ2-3; D is unresolved. Looked up from germline, CDR1 is SGHNT and CDR2 is YENEEA. This CDR3 region has 14 residues. V dropped 1 base and J dropped 6 bases, with 11 bases sitting between them. This chain's CDR3 is CASSLGGEKDTQYF. The CDR3 nucleotides read TGTGCCAGCAGCTTAGGGGGTGAGAAGGATACGCAGTATTTT.

This chain's CDR3 is CASSRGAGRTDTQYF. The CDR3 DNA is TGTGCCAGCAGTCGTGGGGCGGGCCGGACAGATACGCAGTATTTT. The gene calls are TRBV2 and TRBJ2-3; D tentatively reads TRBD1 or TRBD2 (5 bases each). The CDR3 extends over 15 amino acids. CDR1 is SNHLY and CDR2 is FYNNEI in the germline V gene. The V and J ends lost 5 bases and 3 bases respectively, with 15 bases between them.

The rearrangement uses TRBV3-1 (or the pseudogene TRBV3-2) and TRBJ2-2, with a tentative D call TRBD2 (5 bases). Trimming stripped 0 bases from V and 6 bases from J, with 8 bases between. Germline V gene lookup returns CDR1 LGHDT and CDR2 YNNKEL (reference sequence). The CDR3 has 14 residues. Here the CDR3 reads CASSQDPGSGELFF. DNA for the CDR3: TGTGCCAGCAGCCAAGATCCGGGGTCCGGGGAGCTGTTTTTT.